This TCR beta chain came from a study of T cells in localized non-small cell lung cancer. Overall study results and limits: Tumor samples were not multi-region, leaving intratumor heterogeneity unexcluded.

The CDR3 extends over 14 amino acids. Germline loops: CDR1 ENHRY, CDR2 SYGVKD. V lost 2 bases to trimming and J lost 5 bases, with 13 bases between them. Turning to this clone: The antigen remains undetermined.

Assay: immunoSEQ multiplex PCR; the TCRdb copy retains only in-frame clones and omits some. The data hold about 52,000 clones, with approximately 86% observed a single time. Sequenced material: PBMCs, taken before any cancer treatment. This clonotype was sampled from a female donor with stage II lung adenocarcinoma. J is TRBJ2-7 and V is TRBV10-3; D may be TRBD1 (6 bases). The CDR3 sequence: CAISEIGDIDEQYF. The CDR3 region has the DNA TGTGCCATCAGTGAGATTGGGGACATCGACGAGCAGTACTTC.